One sample yielded the 21 T cell receptor beta chains listed below, sequenced in a study of CD8+CD57+ T cells in acquired aplastic anemia. All sequencing subjects had displayed CD8+CD57+ cell expansion on flow cytometry. It was genomic DNA that served as the template for profiling TCR beta VDJ and CDR3. From the reads, TCRdb called clonotypes with MiXCR, one entry per CDR3 protein. The table lists approximately 150,000 distinct CDR3 sequences, around 48% of them singletons. Sequencing was carried out using sorted CD4+, CD8+, or CD8+CD57+ T cells (not recorded which) from PBMCs. Source of these receptors: a human donor with aplastic anemia.

This clonotype appeared a few times. The chain is built from TRBV4-3 and TRBJ1-2; 7 bases map to TRBD1. Germline V gives CDR1 LGHNA, CDR2 YSLEER. V shed 0 bases, J shed 3 bases, and the junction held 7 bases outside the gene matches. The length of the CDR3 is 16 residues. CDR3 DNA sequence: TGCGCCAGCAGCCAAGATCCCAGGGGGGGGGACTATGGCTACACCTTC. It specifies CASSQDPRGGDYGYTF.

V and J are TRBV15 and TRBJ2-3; D call uncertain. Germline CDR1 reads LNHNV; CDR2 reads YYDKDF (reference sequence). The V end was cut by 1 base, the J end by 5 bases, with 4 bases between. The CDR3 has 12 amino acids. Here the CDR3 reads CATSRGVDTQYF. The CDR3 DNA reads as TGTGCCACCAGCAGAGGCGTAGATACGCAGTATTTT.

This clonotype has a count of ten or more. The rearrangement uses TRBV20-1 and TRBJ2-1; 9 bases are a match to TRBD2. CDR3 size: 15 residues. Germline-derived CDR1 and CDR2 are DFQATT and SNEGSKA (reference sequence). V lost 6 bases to trimming and J lost 4 bases; unmatched junction nucleotides: 10. The DNA of the CDR3 is TGCAGTGCCAGTGGTACTGCGGGGGGGTACAATGAGCAGTTCTTC. This sequence encodes CSASGTAGGYNEQFF.

This clonotype has more than one count but fewer than ten. The gene calls are TRBV10-2 and TRBJ2-7, with D tentatively TRBD1 (5 bases). The germline V and J ends were trimmed by 2 bases and 4 bases, with 18 bases remaining between them. The germline V gene encodes CDR1 WSHSY and CDR2 SAAADI. The CDR3 runs 16 residues. DNA for the CDR3: TGCGCCAGCAGTGAGAATACAGGAAAGGTTGGGTACGAGCAGTACTTC. This gives the protein CASSENTGKVGYEQYF.

The chain links TRBV7-6 to TRBJ2-2; D may match TRBD1 or TRBD2 (5 bases each). The CDR3 is 16 residues long. In germline, CDR1 is SGHVS, CDR2 FNYEAQ. The ends were cut back, 1 base at V and 1 base at J, with 10 bases in the middle. The DNA of the CDR3 is TGTGCCAGCAGCTTAGTTGAGGGGTTGAACACCGGGGAGCTGTTTTTT. Its translation: CASSLVEGLNTGELFF.

As concerns this clonotype: A much larger clone is a single base away; this may be a read error. The V call is TRBV11-2, the J call TRBJ1-4; D perhaps matches TRBD1 (5 bases). The CDR3 runs to 14 residues. V shed 3 bases and J shed 8 bases, with 13 bases lying between them. In germline, CDR1 is SGHAT, CDR2 FQNNGV. In DNA form, the CDR3 reads TGTGCCAGCAGCTTGGGGCGGGAAGCAGAAAAACTGTTTTTT. It specifies CASSLGREAEKLFF.

The rearrangement uses TRBV19 and TRBJ1-6; 7 bases match TRBD1. Per the germline V gene, CDR1 is LNHDA and CDR2 is SQIVND (reference sequence). The CDR3 is 16 amino acids. V lost 4 bases, J lost 4 bases, and 7 bases stayed unmatched. CDR3 in amino acids: CASSTTGLGYNSPLHF. The CDR3 DNA follows: TGTGCCAGTAGTACGACAGGGCTTGGATATAATTCACCCCTCCACTTT. Looking up the rest from reference TRBV19 and TRBJ1-6 gives the full variable domain: DGGITQSPKYLFRKEGQNVTLSCEQNLNHDAMYWYRQDPGQGLRLIYYSQIVNDFQKGDIAEGYSVSREKKESFPLTVTSAQKNPTAFYLCASSTTGLGYNSPLHFGNGTRLTVT.

This clonotype occurred a few times. V is TRBV6-5 and J is TRBJ2-5, with 8 bases matching TRBD1. Trimming at V came to 0 bases and at J to 2 bases, leaving 5 bases not matched to a gene. CDR1 and CDR2 from the germline V gene are MNHEY and SVGAGI. This CDR3 contains 16 residues. The CDR3 sequence is CASSYSRRGQQETQYF. The CDR3 DNA reads as TGTGCCAGCAGTTACTCCCGCAGGGGGCAGCAAGAGACCCAGTACTTC.

This clonotype showed up many times. The chain carries TRBV19 and TRBJ1-1; perhaps TRBD1 as D (6 bases). This CDR3 region has 15 residues. Between the trimmed V and J ends, which lost 6 bases and 1 base, there was a span of 15 bases. From germline, CDR1 is LNHDA and CDR2 SQIVND (reference sequence). CDR3 loop: CASRGGRAKNTEAFF. CDR3 bases: TGTGCCAGTAGAGGGGGTCGTGCCAAGAACACTGAAGCTTTCTTT.

The V gene is TRBV5-6, the J gene TRBJ2-3, with 8 bases lining up with TRBD2. CDR1 and CDR2 (germline): SGHDT, YYEEEE. J was trimmed by 0 bases and V by 6 bases; bases with no gene match: 6. The CDR3 is 15 residues long. The DNA for the CDR3 is TGTGCCAGCACCCGGAAGCGGGGGAGCACAGATACGCAGTATTTT. Residues: CASTRKRGSTDTQYF.

The rearrangement links TRBV20-1 to TRBJ2-7, with TRBD1 identical over 8 bases. In germline, CDR1 is DFQATT, CDR2 SNEGSKA (reference sequence). CDR3 length: 11 amino acids. Trimming removed 4 bases from V and 5 bases from J; junction bases left unmatched: 1. The CDR3 loop reads CSANRGDEQYF. In DNA form, the CDR3 reads TGCAGTGCTAACAGGGGGGACGAGCAGTACTTC.

The chain employs TRBV20-1 and TRBJ2-3, with a weak D call TRBD2 (5 bases). The CDR3 extends over 14 amino acids. Germline CDR1 and CDR2: DFQATT and SNEGSKA (reference sequence). Trimming stripped 3 bases from V and 3 bases from J, with 13 bases between. CDR3 residues: CSARVDPGTDTQYF. CDR3 DNA sequence: TGCAGTGCTAGGGTCGACCCGGGGACAGATACGCAGTATTTT.

The chain uses TRBV2 and TRBJ1-2; 8 nucleotides match TRBD1. Trimming cost V 3 bases and J 8 bases; bases outside gene matches: 2. The germline gives CDR1 SNHLY, CDR2 FYNNEI. CDR3 length: 12 amino acids. CDR3 nucleotide sequence: TGTGCCAGCAGTGAGGGGGACAGGGGCTACACCTTC. This translates into CASSEGDRGYTF.

This clonotype was observed many times. This sequence joins TRBV7-3 and TRBJ1-3; possible D gene TRBD1, 5 bases. The CDR3 loop spans 16 amino acids. The V gene's germline CDR1 is SGHTA and CDR2 FQGTGA. The V gene lost 3 bases and the J gene lost 0 bases, with 12 bases spanning the gap. CDR3 residues: CASSFGDSRSGNTIYF. The CDR3 DNA follows: TGTGCCAGCAGCTTCGGAGACAGTCGCTCTGGAAACACCATATATTTT.

Details on this clonotype: Possible read error: a much larger clone is one base away. The chain links TRBV4-3 to TRBJ2-1, with D possibly being TRBD2 (5 bases). The germline gives CDR1 LGHNA, CDR2 YSLEER. This CDR3 is built from 15 residues. The CDR3 protein is CASSQGESVNNEQSF. Written as DNA, the CDR3 is TGCGCCAGCAGCCAAGGGGAGTCCGTAAACAATGAGCAGTCCTTC.

This clonotype was counted ten times or more. This rearrangement joins TRBV10-3 to TRBJ2-3, with 9 bases aligning to TRBD2. The germline V gene encodes CDR1 ENHRY and CDR2 SYGVKD. Trimming removed 4 bases from V and 5 bases from J; junction bases left unmatched: 10. The length of the CDR3 is 16 residues. CDR3 in amino acids: CAISVRGGVLEDTQYF. The CDR3 region has the DNA TGTGCCATCAGTGTACGCGGGGGGGTGTTGGAAGATACGCAGTATTTT.

This chain joins TRBV25-1 and TRBJ2-2; no clear D. There are 14 residues in the CDR3. Germline CDR1 and CDR2: MGHDK and SYGVNS. V was shortened by 4 bases and J by 2 bases, with 8 bases between the two germline ends. CDR3 in DNA: TGTGCCAGCAGTGTGCTGACAAACACCGGGGAGCTGTTTTTT. It encodes CASSVLTNTGELFF.

This chain connects TRBV20-1 to TRBJ2-5, with D unresolved. Germline V gives CDR1 DFQATT, CDR2 SNEGSKA (reference sequence). This CDR3 comprises 13 residues. V lost 6 bases to trimming and J lost 4 bases, with 15 bases between them. The CDR3 loop reads CSATISWGETQYF. CDR3 coding DNA: TGCAGTGCAACGATTAGCTGGGGAGAGACCCAGTACTTC.

The chain carries TRBV2 and TRBJ2-3; D might be TRBD1 (6 bases). The CDR3 covers 14 residues. V shed 10 bases and J shed 1 base, with 15 bases lying between them. Germline CDR1 and CDR2: SNHLY and FYNNEI. CDR3 coding DNA: TGTGCCACCGGTCTTGCAGGGGGCACAGATACGCAGTATTTT. It specifies CATGLAGGTDTQYF.

This clonotype showed up many times. The V gene is TRBV19, the J gene TRBJ2-3; D may be TRBD2 (6 bases). Germline V lookup: CDR1 LNHDA, CDR2 SQIVND (reference sequence). Deletions cut 3 bases from V and 0 bases from J, with 10 bases between. The CDR3 extends over 15 amino acids. CDR3 bases: TGTGCCAGTAGTATCCCCGGGACTAGCACAGATACGCAGTATTTT. Translated, it gives CASSIPGTSTDTQYF.

This clonotype has at least ten counts. The genes are TRBV19 and TRBJ1-3; 7 bases align to TRBD1. The CDR3 runs to 14 residues. Germline CDR1 is LNHDA and CDR2 is SQIVND (reference sequence). After removal of 9 bases from V and 2 bases from J, the junction contained 7 bases not matched to a gene. CDR3 protein: CASHTGAPGNTIYF. The CDR3, as DNA: TGTGCCAGCCATACAGGGGCTCCTGGAAACACCATATATTTT.